A single sample gave rise to the 14 T cell receptor beta chains below, sequenced in a study of T cells in Graves' hyperthyroidism and ophthalmopathy. The investigators amplified TCR beta CDR3 regions from RNA transcripts. HTBI primers were the set used in a first-round RT-PCR of the TCR CDR3. TCRdb used MiXCR to reprocess the multiplex PCR reads, holding one entry per CDR3 protein. The sample lists under 650,000 distinct CDR3 sequences, roughly 15% occurring once. The sample consisted of blood. Source of these receptors: a woman in her twenties or thirties with Graves' hyperthyroidism.

This clonotype was recorded at least ten times. The chain recombines TRBV2 with TRBJ2-3; TRBD2 might be the D (5 bases). V lost 6 bases and J 9 bases, leaving 13 bases between the germline ends. This CDR3 spans 12 amino acids. CDR1 is SNHLY, CDR2 FYNNEI, per germline. The CDR3 region has the DNA TGTGCCAGCAGGGCGGGCGGTGGAACGCAGTATTTT. This gives the protein CASRAGGGTQYF.

The V call is TRBV25-1, the J call TRBJ2-5; 9 bases map to TRBD1. V was pared by 5 bases and J by 0 bases, with 4 bases of the junction left unmatched. This CDR3 has 15 residues. From germline, CDR1 is MGHDK and CDR2 SYGVNS. CDR3 region: CASSHGTGYQETQYF. In DNA form, the CDR3 reads TGTGCCAGCAGTCACGGGACAGGGTACCAAGAGACCCAGTACTTC.

As concerns this clonotype: This could be a read error, since a much larger clone is one nucleotide away. The V gene is TRBV2, the J gene TRBJ2-7; 7 bases agree with TRBD1. The CDR3 runs 13 residues. Germline V CDR1 and CDR2: SNHLY, FYNNEI. CDR3 sequence (DNA): TGTGCAACCAGCACCGACAGGGTGGCCGGGCAGTACTTC. Encoded protein: CATSTDRVAGQYF.

This clonotype was seen at least ten times. The chain has TRBV5-1 and TRBJ1-2; D uncertain. Trimming removed 0 bases from V and 3 bases from J, with 6 bases in between. This CDR3 spans 13 amino acids. Germline V gene lookup returns CDR1 SGHRS and CDR2 YFSETQ. This CDR3 is CASSLVRDYGYTF. CDR3 bases: TGCGCCAGCAGCTTGGTACGGGACTATGGCTACACCTTC.

This clonotype has ten or more counts. This chain connects TRBV6-1 to TRBJ1-5; 10 bases map to TRBD1. The CDR3 covers 14 residues. Germline CDR1 reads MNHNS; CDR2 reads SASEGT. The junction had 4 bases not matched to a gene; V was cut back by 4 bases and J by 7 bases. In DNA form, the CDR3 reads TGTGCCAGCAGTGCAGGGACAGGGGAGCAGCCCCAGCATTTT. Protein sequence: CASSAGTGEQPQHF.

This clonotype came up many times. The chain has TRBV3-1 and TRBJ2-1; 10 positions match TRBD1. The germline V gene encodes CDR1 LGHDT and CDR2 YNNKEL (reference sequence). The junction had 11 bases not matched to a gene; V was cut back by 5 bases and J by 10 bases. This CDR3 has 15 residues. CDR3 amino acids: CASSNRDRGSGEQFF. CDR3 in DNA: TGTGCCAGCAGCAACCGGGACAGGGGCTCGGGAGAGCAGTTCTTC.

This clonotype was observed at least ten times. The chain has TRBV9 and TRBJ2-5; D is possibly TRBD1 (5 bases). Germline CDR1 reads SGDLS; CDR2 reads YYNGEE. V shed 2 bases and J shed 5 bases, with 10 bases lying between them. This CDR3 comprises 13 residues. The CDR3 spells CASSVQGAETQYF. CDR3 DNA sequence: TGTGCCAGCAGCGTGCAGGGTGCGGAGACCCAGTACTTC.

This clonotype has at least ten counts. The chain has TRBV28 and TRBJ2-7; 8 bases line up with TRBD2. V trimming: 8 bases; J trimming: 4 bases; junction bases outside the gene matches: 10. CDR1 MDHEN and CDR2 SYDVKM come from the germline V gene. The CDR3 covers 14 residues. The DNA for the CDR3 is TGTGCCAGCCGGGAGGGCGGGAGTTTATACGAGCAGTACTTC. It is translated as CASREGGSLYEQYF.

Comment on this clonotype: Since a much larger clone is just one base distant, this may be a read error. The chain recombines TRBV7-8 with TRBJ2-1; D may correspond to TRBD1 or TRBD2 (5 bases each). The CDR3 covers 17 residues. Germline V gene sequence: CDR1 SGHVS, CDR2 FQNEAQ. The CDR3, as DNA: TGTGCCAGCAGCTGGGACCGAATAAACCTTGCAGACAATGAGCAGCTCTTC. Encoded protein: CASSWDRINLADNEQLF.

The table lists this clonotype with a few counts. CDR3: CASSEGQGWKTEAFF. Written as DNA, the CDR3 is TGTGCCAGCAGTGAGGGACAGGGGTGGAAAACTGAAGCTTTCTTT. This chain uses TRBV6-1 with TRBJ1-1, with 10 bases that match TRBD1. J gave up 5 bases and V 3 bases, and 6 bases lay outside the gene matches. This CDR3 contains 15 residues. The germline V gene has CDR1 MNHNS and CDR2 SASEGT.

The rearrangement joins TRBV2 to TRBJ2-2; D is unclear. The CDR3 sequence is 14 residues long. The germline CDR1 and CDR2 sequences are SNHLY and FYNNEI. The V end lost 6 bases, the J end lost 1 base, and 9 bases lay between the germline ends. CDR3 amino acids: CASSPTRNTGELFF. DNA for the CDR3: TGTGCCAGCAGCCCTACAAGGAACACCGGGGAGCTGTTTTTT.

This clonotype was found many times. The V gene is TRBV28, the J gene TRBJ2-1; D is possibly TRBD2 (6 bases). This CDR3 is built from 15 residues. From germline, CDR1 is MDHEN and CDR2 SYDVKM. The germline V and J ends were trimmed by 7 bases and 4 bases, with 17 bases remaining between them. The CDR3 DNA is TGTGCCAGCACTTCAGGGTATCGGGGGTACAATGAGCAGTTCTTC. Amino acid sequence: CASTSGYRGYNEQFF.

This clonotype has at least ten counts. The V call is TRBV6-5, the J call TRBJ1-5; D not certain. This CDR3 spans 13 amino acids. The V gene's germline CDR1 is MNHEY and CDR2 SVGAGI. V dropped 5 bases and J dropped 5 bases, with 10 bases sitting between them. This chain's CDR3 is CASSPLRHQPQHF. The CDR3, as DNA: TGTGCCAGCAGTCCCCTTAGACATCAGCCCCAGCATTTT.

This clonotype was recorded many times. This chain joins TRBV6-5 and TRBJ1-1; D perhaps matches TRBD1 (5 bases). V was trimmed by 2 bases and J by 4 bases, leaving 8 bases between them. Germline-derived CDR1 and CDR2 are MNHEY and SVGAGI. This CDR3 has 13 amino acids. CDR3 residues: CASSYPGSTEAFF. CDR3 nucleotide sequence: TGTGCCAGCAGTTACCCAGGGTCCACTGAAGCTTTCTTT.